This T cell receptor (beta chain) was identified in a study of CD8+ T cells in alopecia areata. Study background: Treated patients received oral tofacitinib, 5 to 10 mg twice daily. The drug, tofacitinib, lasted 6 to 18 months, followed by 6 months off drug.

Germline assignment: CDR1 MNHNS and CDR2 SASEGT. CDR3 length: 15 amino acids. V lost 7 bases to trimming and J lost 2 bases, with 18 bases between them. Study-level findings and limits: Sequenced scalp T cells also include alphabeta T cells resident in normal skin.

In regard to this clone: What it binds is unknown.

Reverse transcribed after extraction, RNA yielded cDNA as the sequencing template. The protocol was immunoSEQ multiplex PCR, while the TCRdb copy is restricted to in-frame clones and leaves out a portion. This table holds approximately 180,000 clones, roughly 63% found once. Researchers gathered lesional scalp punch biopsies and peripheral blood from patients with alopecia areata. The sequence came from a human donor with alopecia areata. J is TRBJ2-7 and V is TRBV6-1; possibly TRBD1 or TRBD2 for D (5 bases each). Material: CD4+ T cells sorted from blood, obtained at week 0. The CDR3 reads CASIWGKASAYEQYF. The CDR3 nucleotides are TGTGCCAGCATTTGGGGGAAGGCGAGCGCCTACGAGCAGTACTTC.